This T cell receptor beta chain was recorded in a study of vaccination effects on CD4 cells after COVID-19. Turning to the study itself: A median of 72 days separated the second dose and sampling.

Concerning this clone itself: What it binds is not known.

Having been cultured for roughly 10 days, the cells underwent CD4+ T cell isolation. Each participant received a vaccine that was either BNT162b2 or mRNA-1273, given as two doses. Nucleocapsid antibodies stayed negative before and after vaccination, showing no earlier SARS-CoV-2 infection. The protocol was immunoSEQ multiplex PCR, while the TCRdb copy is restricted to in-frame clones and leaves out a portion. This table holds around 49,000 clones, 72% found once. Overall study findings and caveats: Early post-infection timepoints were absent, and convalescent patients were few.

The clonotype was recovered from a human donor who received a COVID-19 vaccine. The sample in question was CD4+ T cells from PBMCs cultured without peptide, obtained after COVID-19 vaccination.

This CDR3 is CASSPGRTLGNTIYF. CDR3 DNA sequence: TGTGCCAGCAGCCCGGGCAGGACATTGGGAAACACCATATATTTT. The V and J genes are TRBV7-6 and TRBJ1-3; TRBD1 might be the D (5 bases). This CDR3 has 15 amino acids. The germline V gene has CDR1 SGHVS and CDR2 FNYEAQ. V was shortened by 5 bases and J by 4 bases, with 15 bases between the two germline ends.